Presented here are 4 T cell receptor beta chains from one specimen sequenced in a study of response to subunit inactivated influenza vaccine. Each CDR3 protein gets one entry after TCRdb re-called the RT-PCR reads with MiXCR. The repertoire holds 800,000 or so distinct CDR3 sequences, with approximately 22% as singletons. The sequencing here drew on PBMCs from blood, taken more than 4 days after vaccination. The receptors originated from a man aged 50 or older who received an inactivated influenza vaccine.

The CDR3 DNA reads as TGTGCCAGCAGCGTAGTTTCAGCCCCGGGGGAGACCCAGTACTTC. It specifies CASSVVSAPGETQYF. This sequence joins TRBV9 and TRBJ2-5, with D possibly being TRBD2 (5 bases). The germline V and J ends were trimmed by 0 bases and 5 bases, with 14 bases remaining between them. Per the germline V gene, CDR1 is SGDLS and CDR2 is YYNGEE. The CDR3 is made up of 15 amino acids.

The chain combines TRBV12-3 or TRBV12-4 with TRBJ2-4; 8 bases are a match to TRBD1. V was pared by 6 bases and J by 5 bases, with 9 bases of the junction left unmatched. The CDR3 totals 15 residues. The CDR3 is CASRAHRGFENIQYF. The CDR3 region has the DNA TGTGCCAGCAGAGCCCACAGGGGGTTCGAAAACATTCAGTACTTC.

This clonotype showed up just a few times. The chain has TRBV12-3 or TRBV12-4 and TRBJ1-1; weak D call: TRBD1 (5 bases). The CDR3 spans 13 residues. Trimming stripped 4 bases from V and 1 base from J, with 7 bases between. DNA for the CDR3: TGTGCCAGCAGTTGGGACGGGAACACTGAAGCTTTCTTT. Protein sequence: CASSWDGNTEAFF.

The J gene is TRBJ2-1, the V gene TRBV29-1, with D possibly being TRBD2 (6 bases). Germline V CDR1 and CDR2: SQVTM, ANQGSEA. The V end lost 6 bases, the J end lost 9 bases, and 21 bases lay between the germline ends. The CDR3 sequence is 14 residues long. The CDR3 here is CSVRENLRGSEQFF. CDR3 DNA: TGCAGCGTCCGGGAGAATCTTCGAGGTTCTGAGCAGTTCTTC.